Listed here is a single TCR beta chain. This clonotype was counted a few times. Its antigen is still unknown. Per-base qualities were not stored, and no clone one base away is much larger. The sample belongs to a study of post-analysis software for immune sequencing data (dated by TCRdb to between 2014 and 2017). Turning to the overall study: Disease courses on record covered relapsing-remitting, secondary progressive and progressive-relapsing multiple sclerosis, though some patients had no subtype annotation. The patient repertoires were set against around ten previously published healthy control repertoires from donors whose ages ranged from roughly 6 to 25 years. A subset of samples was prepared in parallel using single-end sample barcoding, then pooled and co-amplified after Illumina adapter ligation.

The library was prepared using PCR. The sequencer was an Illumina HiSeq 2500. To reduce PCR and sequencing biases, unique molecular identifiers were incorporated into the TCR beta cDNA libraries. Some 500,000 cDNA molecules were obtained per 1 to 10 million input T cells, so each molecule approximated one T cell. The patient libraries were prepared and sequenced using the same protocol as the earlier healthy control dataset. Samples belonging to the same batch were prepared together, multiplexed and sequenced on a shared HiSeq lane. On the authors' methods: MIGEC handled the raw barcoded reads, throwing out single-read molecular identifier groups before consensus assembly and CDR3 extraction. Clonotype tables were post-analysed with VDJtools, normalizing diversity by down-sampling all datasets to the smallest sample size. Repertoire overlap clustering matched CDR3 amino acid but not nucleotide sequences to correct batch-related cross-sample contamination. TCRdb reworked the public reads: Q25 trimming with fastp, MiXCR clone assembly, productive beta chains retained. Each entry merges the rows of one CDR3 protein and shows their most common DNA and genes. It is TCRdb's table, rather than the study itself, that gives the V and J calls and clone size. This sample is represented by 800,000 to 950,000 distinct CDR3 sequences; about 50% of them were singletons. Approximately 4.5% of the sample goes to the ten largest clones.

Points the paper makes about the study in general: Multiple sclerosis patients had significantly lower normalized Chao1 diversity than controls, a result that suggests substantial peripheral T-cell clonal expansion. Four or five TRBV segments, including TRBV5-6, TRBV5-1 and TRBV20-1, were significantly more frequent in patients than controls. The multiple sclerosis patient group was slightly younger than the control group. Direct clustering with F measure revealed strong co-clustering of samples prepared in the same batch, which led to a batch-effect correction.

TCR beta repertoires were profiled from peripheral blood of approximately 13 young patients with multiple sclerosis to demonstrate the VDJtools post-analysis software. Multiple sclerosis patients were children and adolescents aged about 6 to 15 years. The CDR3 contains 16 residues, cysteine and phenylalanine counted. The entry retains the CDR3 DNA only, 48 bases that are in frame from base 1. The V and J ends are trimmed by 4 bases and 1 base, leaving 17 bases between them. The germline V gene yields SGHRS for CDR1 and YFSETQ for CDR2. This chain is built from TRBV5-1 and TRBJ1-2; possibly the D gene is TRBD1, per 5 matching bases. The sequence was obtained from a girl between 5 and 17 years old with multiple sclerosis. Material: blood. The CDR3 region reads CASSATGTENNYGYTF. The sequence in DNA is TGCGCCAGCAGCGCTACCGGGACGGAGAATAACTATGGCTACACCTTC.